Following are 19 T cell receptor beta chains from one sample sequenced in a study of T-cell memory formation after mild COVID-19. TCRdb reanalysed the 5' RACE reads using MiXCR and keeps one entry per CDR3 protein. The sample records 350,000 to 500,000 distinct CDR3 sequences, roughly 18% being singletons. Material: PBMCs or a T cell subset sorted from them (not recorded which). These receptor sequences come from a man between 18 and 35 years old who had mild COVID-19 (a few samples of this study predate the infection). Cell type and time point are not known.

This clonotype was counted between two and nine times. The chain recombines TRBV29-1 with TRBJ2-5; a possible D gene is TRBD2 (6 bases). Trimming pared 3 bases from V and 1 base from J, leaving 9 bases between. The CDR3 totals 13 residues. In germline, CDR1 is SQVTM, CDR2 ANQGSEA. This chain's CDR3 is CSVERDSQETQYF. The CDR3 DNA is TGCAGCGTTGAGCGGGACTCCCAAGAGACCCAGTACTTC.

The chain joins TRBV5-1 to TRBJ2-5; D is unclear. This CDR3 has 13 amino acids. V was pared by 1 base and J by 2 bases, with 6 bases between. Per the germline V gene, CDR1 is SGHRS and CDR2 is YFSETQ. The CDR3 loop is CASSLSNQETQYF. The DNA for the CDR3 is TGCGCCAGCAGCTTGTCTAATCAAGAGACCCAGTACTTC.

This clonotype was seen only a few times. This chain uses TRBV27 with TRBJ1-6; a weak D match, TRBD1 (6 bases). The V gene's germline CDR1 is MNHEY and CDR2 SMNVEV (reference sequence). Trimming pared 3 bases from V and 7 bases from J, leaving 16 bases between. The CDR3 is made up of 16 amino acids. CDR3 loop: CASSLAGAGVNSPLHF. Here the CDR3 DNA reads TGTGCCAGCAGTTTGGCAGGCGCAGGGGTAAATTCACCCCTCCACTTT.

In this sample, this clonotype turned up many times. CDR3 sequence (DNA): TGTGCCAGCAGGTCCCGGACAGAAGAGACCCAGTACTTC. Protein: CASRSRTEETQYF. The rearrangement links TRBV7-2 to TRBJ2-5, with D tentatively TRBD1 (6 bases). Deletions cut 6 bases from V and 3 bases from J, with 11 bases between. The CDR3 has 13 residues. From germline, CDR1 is SGHTA and CDR2 FQGNSA.

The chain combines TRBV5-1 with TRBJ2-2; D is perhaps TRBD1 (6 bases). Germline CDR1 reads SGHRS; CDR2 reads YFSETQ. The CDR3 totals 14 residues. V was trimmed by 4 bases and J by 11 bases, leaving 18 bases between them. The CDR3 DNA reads TGCGCCAGCAGCAGGGGGTATGAGGACGGTGAGCTGTTTTTT. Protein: CASSRGYEDGELFF.

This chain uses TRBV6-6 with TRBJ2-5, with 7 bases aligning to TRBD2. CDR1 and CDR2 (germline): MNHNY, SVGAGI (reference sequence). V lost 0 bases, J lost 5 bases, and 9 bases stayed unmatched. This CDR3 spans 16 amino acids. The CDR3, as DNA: TGTGCCAGCAGTTACTCGTATGGGAGCGGGGTTGAGACCCAGTACTTC. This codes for CASSYSYGSGVETQYF.

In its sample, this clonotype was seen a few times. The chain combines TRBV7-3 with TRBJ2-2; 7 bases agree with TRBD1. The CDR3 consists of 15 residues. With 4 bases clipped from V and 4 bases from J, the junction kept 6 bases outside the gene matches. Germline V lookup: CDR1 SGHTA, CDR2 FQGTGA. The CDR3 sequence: CASSSDRAGTGELFF. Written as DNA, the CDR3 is TGTGCCAGCAGCTCCGACAGGGCGGGCACCGGGGAGCTGTTTTTT.

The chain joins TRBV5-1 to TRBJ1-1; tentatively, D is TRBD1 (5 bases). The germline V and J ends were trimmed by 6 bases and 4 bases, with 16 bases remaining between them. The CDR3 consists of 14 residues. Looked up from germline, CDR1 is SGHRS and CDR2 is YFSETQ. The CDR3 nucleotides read TGCGCCAGCACTTCGCAGGGAGCAACCACTGAAGCTTTCTTT. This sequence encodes CASTSQGATTEAFF.

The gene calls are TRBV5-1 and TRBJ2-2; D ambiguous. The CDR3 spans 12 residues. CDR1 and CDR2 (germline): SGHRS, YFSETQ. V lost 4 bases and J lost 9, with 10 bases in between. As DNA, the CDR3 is TGCGCCAGCAGCGGCAGATATCGGGAGCTGTTTTTT. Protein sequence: CASSGRYRELFF.

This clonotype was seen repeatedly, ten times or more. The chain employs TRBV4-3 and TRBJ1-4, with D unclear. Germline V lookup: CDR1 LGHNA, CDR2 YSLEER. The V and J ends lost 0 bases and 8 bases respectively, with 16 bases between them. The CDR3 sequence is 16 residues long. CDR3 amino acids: CASSQDWGGGSEKLFF. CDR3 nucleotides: TGCGCCAGCAGCCAAGATTGGGGAGGAGGTTCGGAAAAACTGTTTTTT.

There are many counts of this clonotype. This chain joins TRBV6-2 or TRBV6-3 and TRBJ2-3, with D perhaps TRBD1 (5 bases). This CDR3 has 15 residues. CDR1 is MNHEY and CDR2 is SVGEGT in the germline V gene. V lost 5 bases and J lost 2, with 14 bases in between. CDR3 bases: TGTGCCAGCAGTCCCAGCGCAGGGTTCACAGATACGCAGTATTTT. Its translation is CASSPSAGFTDTQYF.

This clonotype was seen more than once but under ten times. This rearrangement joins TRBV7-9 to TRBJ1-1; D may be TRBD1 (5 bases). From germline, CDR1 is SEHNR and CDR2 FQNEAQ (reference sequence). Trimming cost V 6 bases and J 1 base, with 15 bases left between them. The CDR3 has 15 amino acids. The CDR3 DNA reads TGTGCCAGCAGAACGGACCTGCAGGGGAACACTGAAGCTTTCTTT. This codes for CASRTDLQGNTEAFF.

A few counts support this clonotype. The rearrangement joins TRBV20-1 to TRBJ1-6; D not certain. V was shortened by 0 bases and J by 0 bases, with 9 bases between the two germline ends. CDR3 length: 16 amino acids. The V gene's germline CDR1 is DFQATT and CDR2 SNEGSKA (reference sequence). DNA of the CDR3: TGCAGTGCTAGAGACCCGACTTCCTCCTATAATTCACCCCTCCACTTT. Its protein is CSARDPTSSYNSPLHF.

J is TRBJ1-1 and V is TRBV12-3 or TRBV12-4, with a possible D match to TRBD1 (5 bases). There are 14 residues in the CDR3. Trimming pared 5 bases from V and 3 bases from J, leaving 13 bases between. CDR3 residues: CASSRGGWDTEAFF. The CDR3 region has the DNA TGTGCCAGCAGTCGTGGGGGGTGGGACACTGAAGCTTTCTTT.

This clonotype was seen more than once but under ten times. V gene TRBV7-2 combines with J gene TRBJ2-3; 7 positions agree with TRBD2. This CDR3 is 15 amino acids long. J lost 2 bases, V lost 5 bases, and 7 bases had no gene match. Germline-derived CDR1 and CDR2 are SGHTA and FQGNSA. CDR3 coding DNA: TGTGCCAGCAGCCCGGGAGCGGGGTACACAGATACGCAGTATTTT. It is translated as CASSPGAGYTDTQYF.

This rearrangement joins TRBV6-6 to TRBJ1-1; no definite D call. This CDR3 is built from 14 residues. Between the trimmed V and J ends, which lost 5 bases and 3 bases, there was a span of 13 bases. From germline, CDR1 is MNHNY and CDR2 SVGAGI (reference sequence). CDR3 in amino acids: CASSRLKDDTEAFF. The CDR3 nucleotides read TGTGCCAGCAGTCGACTTAAGGACGACACTGAAGCTTTCTTT.

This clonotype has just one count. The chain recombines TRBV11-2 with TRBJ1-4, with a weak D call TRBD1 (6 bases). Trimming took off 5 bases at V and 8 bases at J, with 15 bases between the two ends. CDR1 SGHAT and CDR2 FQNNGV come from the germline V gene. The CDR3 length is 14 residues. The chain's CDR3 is CASSVGQGREKLFF. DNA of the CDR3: TGTGCCAGCAGCGTGGGGCAGGGGCGAGAAAAACTGTTTTTT.

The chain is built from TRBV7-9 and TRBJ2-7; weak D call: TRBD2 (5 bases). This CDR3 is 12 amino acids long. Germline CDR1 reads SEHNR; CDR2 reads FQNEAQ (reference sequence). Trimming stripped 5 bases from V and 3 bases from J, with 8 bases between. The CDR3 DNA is TGTGCCAGCAGCAAAGAGGGCTACGAGCAGTACGTC. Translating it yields CASSKEGYEQYV.

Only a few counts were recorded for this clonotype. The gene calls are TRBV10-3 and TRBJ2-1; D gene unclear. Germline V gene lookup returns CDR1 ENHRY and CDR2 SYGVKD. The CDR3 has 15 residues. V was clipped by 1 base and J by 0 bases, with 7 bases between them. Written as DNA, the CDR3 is TGTGCCATCAGTGAGTACCCGAGCTCCTACAATGAGCAGTTCTTC. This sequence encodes CAISEYPSSYNEQFF.